The clone carrying this TCR beta chain has only a few counts. The sample belongs to a study of immune characterization of retroperitoneal liposarcoma. With V trimmed by 0 bases and J by 4 bases, 1 base remained unmatched. This CDR3 contains 16 residues. Germline V gene lookup returns CDR1 WNHNN and CDR2 SYGVQD (reference sequence). One entry per CDR3 protein results from TCRdb running MiXCR on the PCR reads. The sample carries under 2,000 distinct CDR3 sequences, around 43% recorded once. This chain links TRBV10-1 with TRBJ2-3, with 13 nucleotides matching TRBD2. The sample taken for sequencing was tumor tissue. The sequence was collected from a female donor with retroperitoneal liposarcoma. The CDR3 sequence: CASSESTSGRADTQYF. The CDR3 coding sequence is TGCGCCAGCAGTGAGTCAACTAGCGGGAGGGCAGATACGCAGTATTTT.